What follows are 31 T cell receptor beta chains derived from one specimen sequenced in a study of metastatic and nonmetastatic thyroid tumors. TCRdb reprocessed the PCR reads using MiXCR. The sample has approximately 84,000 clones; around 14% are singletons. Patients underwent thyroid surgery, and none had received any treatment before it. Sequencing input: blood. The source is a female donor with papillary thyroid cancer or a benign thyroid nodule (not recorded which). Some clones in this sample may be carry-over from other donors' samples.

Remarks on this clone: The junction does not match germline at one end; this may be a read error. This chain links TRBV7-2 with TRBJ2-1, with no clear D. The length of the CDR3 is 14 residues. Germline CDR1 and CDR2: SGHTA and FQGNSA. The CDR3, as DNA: TGTGCCAGCATCTTAGCCTGGGGAAAACCTGAGCAGTTCTTC. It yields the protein CASILAWGKPEQFF.

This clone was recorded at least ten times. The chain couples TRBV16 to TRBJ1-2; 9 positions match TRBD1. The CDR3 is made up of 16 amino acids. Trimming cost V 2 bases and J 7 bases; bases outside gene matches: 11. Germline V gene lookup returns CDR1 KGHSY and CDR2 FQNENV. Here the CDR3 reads CASSQRTGESRGGYTF. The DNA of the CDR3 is TGTGCCAGCAGCCAACGGACAGGGGAGAGTCGGGGTGGCTACACCTTC.

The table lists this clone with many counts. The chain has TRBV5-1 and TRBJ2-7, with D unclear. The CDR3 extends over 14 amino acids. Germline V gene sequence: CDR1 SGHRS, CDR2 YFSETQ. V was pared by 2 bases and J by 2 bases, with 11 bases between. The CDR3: CASSLWSNAYEQYF. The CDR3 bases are TGCGCCAGCAGCTTATGGTCTAATGCCTACGAGCAGTACTTC.

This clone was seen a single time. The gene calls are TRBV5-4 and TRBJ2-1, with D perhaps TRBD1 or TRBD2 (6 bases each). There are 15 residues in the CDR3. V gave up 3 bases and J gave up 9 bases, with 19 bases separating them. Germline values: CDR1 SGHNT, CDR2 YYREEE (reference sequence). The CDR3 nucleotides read TGTGCCAGCAGCTCACAATCGGGGGCGCAGTGTGAGCAGTTCTTC. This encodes CASSSQSGAQCEQFF.

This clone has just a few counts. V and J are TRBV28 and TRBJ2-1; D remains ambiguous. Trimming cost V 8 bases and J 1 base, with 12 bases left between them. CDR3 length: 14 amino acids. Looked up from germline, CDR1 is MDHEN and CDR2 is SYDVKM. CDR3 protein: CASAEKASYNEQFF. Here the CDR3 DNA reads TGTGCCAGCGCGGAAAAAGCATCCTACAATGAGCAGTTCTTC.

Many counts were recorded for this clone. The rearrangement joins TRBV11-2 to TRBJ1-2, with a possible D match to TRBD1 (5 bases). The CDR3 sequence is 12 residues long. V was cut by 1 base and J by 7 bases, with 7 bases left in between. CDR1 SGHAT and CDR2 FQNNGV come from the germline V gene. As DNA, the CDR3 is TGTGCCAGCAGCTTAGTCGGGACTGGCTACACCTTC. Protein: CASSLVGTGYTF.

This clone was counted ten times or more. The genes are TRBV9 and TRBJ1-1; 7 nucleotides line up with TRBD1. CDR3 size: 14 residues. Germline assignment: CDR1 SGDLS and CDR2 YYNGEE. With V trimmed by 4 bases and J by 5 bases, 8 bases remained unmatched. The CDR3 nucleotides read TGTGCCAGCAGCAGGACAGGCGGTGGAACTGAAGCTTTCTTT. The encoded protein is CASSRTGGGTEAFF.

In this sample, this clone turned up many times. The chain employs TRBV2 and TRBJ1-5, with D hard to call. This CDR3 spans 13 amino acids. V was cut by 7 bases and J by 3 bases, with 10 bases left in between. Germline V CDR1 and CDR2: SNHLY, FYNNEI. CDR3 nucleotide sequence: TGTGCCAGCATGGCGGATAACAATCAGCCCCAGCATTTT. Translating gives CASMADNNQPQHF.

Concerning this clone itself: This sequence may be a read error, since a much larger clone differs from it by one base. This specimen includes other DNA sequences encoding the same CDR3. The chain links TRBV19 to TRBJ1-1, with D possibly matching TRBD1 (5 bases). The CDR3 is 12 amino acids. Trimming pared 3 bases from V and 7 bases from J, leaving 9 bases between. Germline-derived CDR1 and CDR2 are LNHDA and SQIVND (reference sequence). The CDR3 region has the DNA TGTGCCAGTAGTATTCTGGGGGTTGAAGCTTTCTTT. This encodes CASSILGVEAFF.

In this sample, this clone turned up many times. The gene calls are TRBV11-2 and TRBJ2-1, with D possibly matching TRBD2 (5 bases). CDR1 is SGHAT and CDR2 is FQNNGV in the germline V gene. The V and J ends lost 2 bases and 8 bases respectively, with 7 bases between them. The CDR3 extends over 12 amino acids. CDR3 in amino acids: CASSLRRDEQFF. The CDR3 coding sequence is TGTGCCAGCAGCTTAAGGCGGGATGAGCAGTTCTTC.

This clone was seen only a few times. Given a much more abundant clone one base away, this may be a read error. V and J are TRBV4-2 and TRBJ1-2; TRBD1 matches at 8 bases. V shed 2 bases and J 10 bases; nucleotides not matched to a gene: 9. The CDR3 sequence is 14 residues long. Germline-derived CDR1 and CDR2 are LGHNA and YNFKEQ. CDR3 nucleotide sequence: TGTGCCAGCAGCCAACTCCGGGACAGGCAGGACTACACCTTC. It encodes CASSQLRDRQDYTF.

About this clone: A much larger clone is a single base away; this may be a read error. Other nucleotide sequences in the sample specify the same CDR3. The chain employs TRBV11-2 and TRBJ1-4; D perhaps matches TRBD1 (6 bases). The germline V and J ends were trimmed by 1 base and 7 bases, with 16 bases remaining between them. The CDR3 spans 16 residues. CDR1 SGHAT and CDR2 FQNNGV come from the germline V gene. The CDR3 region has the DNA TGTGCCAGCAGCTTAGTTCCGCCCGGCAGGGGTGAAAAACTGTTTTTT. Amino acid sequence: CASSLVPPGRGEKLFF.

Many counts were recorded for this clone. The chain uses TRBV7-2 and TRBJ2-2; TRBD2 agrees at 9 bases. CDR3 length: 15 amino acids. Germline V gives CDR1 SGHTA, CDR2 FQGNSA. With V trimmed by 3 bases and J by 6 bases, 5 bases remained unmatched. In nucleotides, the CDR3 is TGTGCCAGCAGCTTTTCAGCGGGGGGTCCCGGGGAGCTGTTTTTT. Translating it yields CASSFSAGGPGELFF.

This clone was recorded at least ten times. The CDR3: CASSVGDTNTEAFF. The DNA of the CDR3 is TGTGCCAGCAGCGTAGGGGACACAAACACTGAAGCTTTCTTT. The chain joins TRBV9 to TRBJ1-1; TRBD1 might be the D (6 bases). V was shortened by 0 bases and J by 2 bases, with 8 bases between the two germline ends. There are 14 residues in the CDR3. In germline, CDR1 is SGDLS, CDR2 YYNGEE.

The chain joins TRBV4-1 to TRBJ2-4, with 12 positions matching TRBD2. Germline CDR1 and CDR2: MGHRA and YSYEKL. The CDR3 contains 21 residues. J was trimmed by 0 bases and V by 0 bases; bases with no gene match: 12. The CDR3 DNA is TGCGCCAGCAGCCAAGATAGGTCGACTAGCGGGGGCCAACTAGCCAAAAACATTCAGTACTTC. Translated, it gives CASSQDRSTSGGQLAKNIQYF.

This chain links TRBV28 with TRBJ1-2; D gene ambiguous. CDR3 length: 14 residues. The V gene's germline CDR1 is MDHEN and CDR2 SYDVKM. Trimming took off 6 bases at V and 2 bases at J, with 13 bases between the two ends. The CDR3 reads CASSPPGFNYGYTF. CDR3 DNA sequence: TGTGCCAGCAGCCCTCCGGGGTTCAACTATGGCTACACCTTC.

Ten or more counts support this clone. The CDR3 loop reads CATTGSGNTIYF. CDR3 coding DNA: TGTGCCACCACGGGGAGCGGAAACACCATATATTTT. The chain carries TRBV28 and TRBJ1-3, with D hard to call. V dropped 10 bases and J dropped 4 bases, with 11 bases sitting between them. CDR1 and CDR2 from the germline V gene are MDHEN and SYDVKM. This CDR3 comprises 12 residues.

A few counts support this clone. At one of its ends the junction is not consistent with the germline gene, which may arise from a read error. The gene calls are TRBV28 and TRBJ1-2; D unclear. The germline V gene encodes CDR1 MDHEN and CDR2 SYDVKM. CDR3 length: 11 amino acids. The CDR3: CASSYTDGYTF. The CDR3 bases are TGTGCCAGCAGTTATACGGATGGCTACACATTC.

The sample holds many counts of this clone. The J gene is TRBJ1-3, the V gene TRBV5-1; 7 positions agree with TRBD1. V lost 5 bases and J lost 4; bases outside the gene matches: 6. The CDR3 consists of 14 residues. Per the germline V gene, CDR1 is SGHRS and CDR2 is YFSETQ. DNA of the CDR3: TGCGCCAGCAGTACCCCGGGACAGGGAAACACCATATATTTT. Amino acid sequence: CASSTPGQGNTIYF.

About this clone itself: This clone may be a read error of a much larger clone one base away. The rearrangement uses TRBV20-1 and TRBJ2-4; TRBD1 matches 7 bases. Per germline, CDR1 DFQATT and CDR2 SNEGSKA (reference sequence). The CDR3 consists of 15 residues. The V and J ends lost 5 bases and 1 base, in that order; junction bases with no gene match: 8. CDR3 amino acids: CSAVDRARAKNIQYF. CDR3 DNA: TGCAGTGCTGTTGACAGGGCGAGGGCCAAAAACATTCAGTACTTC.

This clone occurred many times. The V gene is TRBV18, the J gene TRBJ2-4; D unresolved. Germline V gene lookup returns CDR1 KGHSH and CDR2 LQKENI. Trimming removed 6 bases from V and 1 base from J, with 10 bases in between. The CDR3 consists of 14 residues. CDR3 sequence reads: CASSNNRAKNIQYF. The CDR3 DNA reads TGTGCCAGCTCGAACAATAGGGCCAAAAACATTCAGTACTTC.

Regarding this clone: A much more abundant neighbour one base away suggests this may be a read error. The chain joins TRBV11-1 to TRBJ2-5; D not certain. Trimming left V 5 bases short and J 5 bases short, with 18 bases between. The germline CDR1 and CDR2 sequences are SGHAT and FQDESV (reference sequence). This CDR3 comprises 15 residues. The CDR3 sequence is CASSPYLIYGETQYF. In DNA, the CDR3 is TGTGCCAGCAGCCCCTACCTTATATACGGTGAGACCCAGTACTTC.

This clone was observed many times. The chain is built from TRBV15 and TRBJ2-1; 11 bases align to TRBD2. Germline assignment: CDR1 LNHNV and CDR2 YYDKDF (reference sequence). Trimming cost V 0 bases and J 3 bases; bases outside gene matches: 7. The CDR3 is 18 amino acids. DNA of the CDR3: TGTGCCACCAGCAGAGAGTTGCCCACTAGCGGGGGCTACAATGAGCAGTTCTTC. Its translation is CATSRELPTSGGYNEQFF.

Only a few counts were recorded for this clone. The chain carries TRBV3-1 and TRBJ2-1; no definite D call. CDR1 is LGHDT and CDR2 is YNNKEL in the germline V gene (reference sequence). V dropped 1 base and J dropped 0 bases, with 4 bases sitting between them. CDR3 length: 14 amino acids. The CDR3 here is CASSQGSSYNEQFF. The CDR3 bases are TGTGCCAGCAGCCAAGGGAGCTCCTACAATGAGCAGTTCTTC.

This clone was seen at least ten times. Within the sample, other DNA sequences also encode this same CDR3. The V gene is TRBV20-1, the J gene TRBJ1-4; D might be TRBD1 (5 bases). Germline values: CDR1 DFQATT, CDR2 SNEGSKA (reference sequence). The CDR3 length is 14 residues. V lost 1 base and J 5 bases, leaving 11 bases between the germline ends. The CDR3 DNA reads TGCAGTGCTAGAGCTCCTTGGGGGAATGAAAAACTGTTTTTT. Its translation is CSARAPWGNEKLFF.

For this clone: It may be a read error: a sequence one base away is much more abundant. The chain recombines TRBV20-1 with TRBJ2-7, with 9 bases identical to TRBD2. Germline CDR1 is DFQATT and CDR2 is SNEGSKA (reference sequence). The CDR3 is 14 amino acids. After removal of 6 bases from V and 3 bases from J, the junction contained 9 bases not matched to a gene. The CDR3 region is CSAVQVRGGYEQYF. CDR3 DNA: TGCAGTGCCGTCCAGGTGCGGGGGGGCTACGAGCAGTACTTC.

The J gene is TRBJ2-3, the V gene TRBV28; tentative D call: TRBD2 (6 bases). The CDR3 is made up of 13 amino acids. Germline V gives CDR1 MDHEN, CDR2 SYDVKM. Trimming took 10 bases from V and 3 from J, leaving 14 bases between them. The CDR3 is CAISGGRTDTQYF. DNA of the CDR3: TGTGCCATCAGCGGAGGGCGAACAGATACGCAGTATTTT.

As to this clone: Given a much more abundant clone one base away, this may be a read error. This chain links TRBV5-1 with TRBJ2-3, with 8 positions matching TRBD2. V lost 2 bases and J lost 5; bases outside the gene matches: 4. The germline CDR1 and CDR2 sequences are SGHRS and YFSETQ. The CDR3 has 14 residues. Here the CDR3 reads CASSFGGGIDTQYF. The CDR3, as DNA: TGCGCCAGCAGCTTCGGGGGGGGCATAGATACGCAGTATTTT.

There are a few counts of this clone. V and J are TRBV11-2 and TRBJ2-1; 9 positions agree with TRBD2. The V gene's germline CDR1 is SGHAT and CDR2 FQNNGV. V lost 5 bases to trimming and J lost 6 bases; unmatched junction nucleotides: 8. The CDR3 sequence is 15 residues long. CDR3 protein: CASSLRGGAGNEQFF. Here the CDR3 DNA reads TGTGCCAGCAGCCTCCGCGGGGGGGCGGGCAATGAGCAGTTCTTC. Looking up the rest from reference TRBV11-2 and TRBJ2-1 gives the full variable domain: EAGVAQSPRYKIIEKRQSVAFWCNPISGHATLYWYQQILGQGPKLLIQFQNNGVVDDSQLPKDRFSAERLKGVDSTLKIQPAKLEDSAVYLCASSLRGGAGNEQFFGPGTRLTVL.

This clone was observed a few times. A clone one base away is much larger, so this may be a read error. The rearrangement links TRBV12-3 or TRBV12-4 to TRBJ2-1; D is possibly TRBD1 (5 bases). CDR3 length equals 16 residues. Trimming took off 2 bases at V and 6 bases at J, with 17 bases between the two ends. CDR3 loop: CASSLWAWNGANEQFF. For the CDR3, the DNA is TGTGCCAGCAGTTTATGGGCATGGAATGGGGCCAATGAGCAGTTCTTC.

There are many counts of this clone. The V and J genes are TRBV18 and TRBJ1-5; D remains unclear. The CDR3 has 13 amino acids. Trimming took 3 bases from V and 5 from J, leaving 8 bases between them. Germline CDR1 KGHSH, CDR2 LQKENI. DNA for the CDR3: TGTGCCAGCTCACCCCGCGGGGATCAGCCCCAGCATTTT. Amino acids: CASSPRGDQPQHF.